This T cell receptor (beta chain) was profiled in a study of tumor and adjacent non-tumor tissue in lung cancer. Study-level background: Each sample yielded some 4 million productive TCRbeta reads on average. The study, taken as a whole, reports: TCR diversity was significantly greater in tumor than normal lung tissue. Higher tumor TCR diversity was associated with shorter survival.

This clonotype was seen repeatedly, ten times or more. The antigen is undetermined. The CDR3 has 13 residues. CDR1 GTSNPN and CDR2 SVGIG come from the germline V gene (reference sequence). V lost 0 bases and J 4 bases, leaving 9 bases between the germline ends. The library came from three nested PCR rounds adapted from ARM-PCR protocols. MiXCR was run by TCRdb on the multiplex PCR reads, yielding one entry per CDR3 protein. Here the sample spans fewer than 90,000 distinct CDR3 sequences, approximately 73% being singletons. No cell sorting was done before RNA was extracted from the tissue. The normal lung tissue was taken more than 3 cm from the tumor edge. Donors were chemotherapy-naive, newly diagnosed lung cancer surgical patients in China, August–late 2014.

The chain links TRBV30 to TRBJ2-5, with D maybe TRBD1 (5 bases). The source material was distant non-tumor lung tissue. The source of this sequence is a woman in her 50s with non-small cell lung cancer. CDR3 in amino acids: CAWSVHQGETQYF. CDR3 coding DNA: TGTGCCTGGAGTGTACATCAGGGAGAGACCCAGTACTTC.